This T cell receptor (beta chain) was identified in a study of cytomegalovirus exposure and HLA in healthy donors. Across the study: An early release of data contained approximately 85 million unique TCRs, which came from HLA-typed donors.

Healthy individuals who donated bone marrow served as the donors. The germline V and J ends were trimmed by 6 bases and 0 bases, with 12 bases remaining between them. Germline V gives CDR1 SNHLY, CDR2 FYNNEI. The length of the CDR3 is 14 residues. This clone was recorded at least ten times. The primer mix had 60 Vbeta and 13 Jbeta primers. Profiled with immunoSEQ multiplex PCR; TCRdb holds only in-frame clones, not every one. Seen here are 99,000 or so clones, less than 85% observed once, and the top ten hold about 7.5%. Material: PBMCs. V usage is TRBV2 and J usage is TRBJ2-7; D might be TRBD1 (5 bases). The receptor was derived from a middle-aged man in good health and CMV-seropositive. In DNA, the CDR3 is TGTGCCAGCAGCCTCGACAGCCTCTCCTACGAGCAGTACTTC. Its protein is CASSLDSLSYEQYF.